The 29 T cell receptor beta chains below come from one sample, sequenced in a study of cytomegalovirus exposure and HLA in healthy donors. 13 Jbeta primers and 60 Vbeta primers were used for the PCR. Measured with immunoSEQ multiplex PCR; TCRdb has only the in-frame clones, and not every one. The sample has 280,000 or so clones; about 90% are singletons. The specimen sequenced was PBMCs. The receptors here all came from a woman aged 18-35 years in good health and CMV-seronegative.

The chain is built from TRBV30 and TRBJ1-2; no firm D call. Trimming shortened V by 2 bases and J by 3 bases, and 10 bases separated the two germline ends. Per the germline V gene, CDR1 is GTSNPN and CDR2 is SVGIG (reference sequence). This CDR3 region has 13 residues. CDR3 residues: CAWSRGFDYGYTF. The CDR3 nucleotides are TGTGCCTGGAGTCGGGGATTCGACTATGGCTACACCTTC.

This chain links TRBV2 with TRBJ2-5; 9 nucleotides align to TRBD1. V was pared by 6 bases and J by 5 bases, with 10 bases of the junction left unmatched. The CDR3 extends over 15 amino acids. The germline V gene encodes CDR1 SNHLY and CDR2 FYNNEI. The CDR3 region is CASSATGGEGETQYF. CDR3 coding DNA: TGTGCCAGCAGCGCCACAGGGGGCGAGGGGGAGACCCAGTACTTC.

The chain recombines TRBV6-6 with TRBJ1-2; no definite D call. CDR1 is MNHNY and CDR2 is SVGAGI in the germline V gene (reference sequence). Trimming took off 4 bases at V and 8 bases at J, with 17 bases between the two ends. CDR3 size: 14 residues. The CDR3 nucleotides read TGTGCCAGCAGTTCCCACCGAGGCGATAGGGGCTACACCTTC. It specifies CASSSHRGDRGYTF.

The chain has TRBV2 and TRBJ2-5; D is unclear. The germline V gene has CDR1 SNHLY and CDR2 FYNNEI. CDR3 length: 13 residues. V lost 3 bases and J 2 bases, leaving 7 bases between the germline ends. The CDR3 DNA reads TGTGCCAGCAGTGAGCACAGTCAAGAGACCCAGTACTTC. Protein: CASSEHSQETQYF.

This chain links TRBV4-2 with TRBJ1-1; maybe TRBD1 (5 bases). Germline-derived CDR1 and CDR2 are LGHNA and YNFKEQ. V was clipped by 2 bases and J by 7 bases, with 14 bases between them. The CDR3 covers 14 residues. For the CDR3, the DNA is TGTGCCAGCAGCCAAAGGGGCGGGGGGGTTGAAGCTTTCTTT. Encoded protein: CASSQRGGGVEAFF.

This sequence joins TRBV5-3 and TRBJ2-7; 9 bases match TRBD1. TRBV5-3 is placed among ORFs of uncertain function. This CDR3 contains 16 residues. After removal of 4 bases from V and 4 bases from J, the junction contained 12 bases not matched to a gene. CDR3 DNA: TGTGCCAGAAGCCAACCGACCGGGACAGGGATGTACGAGCAGTACTTC. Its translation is CARSQPTGTGMYEQYF.

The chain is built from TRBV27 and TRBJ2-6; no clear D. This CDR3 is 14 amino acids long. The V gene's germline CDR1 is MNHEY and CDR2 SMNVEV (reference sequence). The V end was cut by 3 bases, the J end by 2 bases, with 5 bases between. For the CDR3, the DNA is TGTGCCAGCAGTTTCTCCGCTGGGGCCAACGTCCTGACTTTC. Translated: CASSFSAGANVLTF.

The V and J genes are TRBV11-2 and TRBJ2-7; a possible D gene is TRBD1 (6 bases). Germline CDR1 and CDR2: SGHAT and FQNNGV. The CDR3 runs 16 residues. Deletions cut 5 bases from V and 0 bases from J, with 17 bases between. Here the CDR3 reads CASSNQGQKGSYEQYF. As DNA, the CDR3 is TGTGCCAGCAGCAACCAAGGACAGAAAGGCTCCTACGAGCAGTACTTC.

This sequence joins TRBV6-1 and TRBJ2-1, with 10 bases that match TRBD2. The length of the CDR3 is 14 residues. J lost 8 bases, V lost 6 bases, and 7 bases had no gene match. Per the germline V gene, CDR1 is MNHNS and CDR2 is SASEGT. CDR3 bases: TGTGCCAGCAGGAGCGGGGGGGCACCGGATGAGCAGTTCTTC. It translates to CASRSGGAPDEQFF.

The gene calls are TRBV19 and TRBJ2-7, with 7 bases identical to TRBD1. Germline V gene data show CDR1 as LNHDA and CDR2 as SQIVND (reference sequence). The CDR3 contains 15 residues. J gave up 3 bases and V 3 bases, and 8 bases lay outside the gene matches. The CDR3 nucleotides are TGTGCCAGTAGTATCTTTGGGGACAGCAACTACGAGCAGTACTTC. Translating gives CASSIFGDSNYEQYF.

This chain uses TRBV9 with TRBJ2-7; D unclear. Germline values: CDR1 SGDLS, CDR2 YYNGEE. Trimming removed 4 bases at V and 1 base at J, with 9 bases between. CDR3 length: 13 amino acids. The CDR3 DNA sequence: TGTGCCAGCAGCCCCCGGAGTTCCTACGAGCAGTACTTC. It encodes CASSPRSSYEQYF.

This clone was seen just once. The CDR3 DNA reads TGCGCCAGCAGCTTGGCCTCGGGGGATAAAGTAGGCCACCGAAATGAGCAGTTCTTC. It codes for CASSLASGDKVGHRNEQFF. The rearrangement links TRBV5-1 to TRBJ2-1, with D tentatively TRBD2 (6 bases). Germline CDR1 is SGHRS and CDR2 is YFSETQ. There are 19 residues in the CDR3. The V end lost 0 bases, the J end lost 7 bases, and 26 bases lay between the germline ends.

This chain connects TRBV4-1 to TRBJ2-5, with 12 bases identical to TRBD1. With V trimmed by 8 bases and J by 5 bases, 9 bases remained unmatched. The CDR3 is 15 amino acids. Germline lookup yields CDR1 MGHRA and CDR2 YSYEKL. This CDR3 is CASRGTGGSRETQYF. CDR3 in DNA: TGCGCCAGCCGCGGGACAGGGGGCTCCCGGGAGACCCAGTACTTC.

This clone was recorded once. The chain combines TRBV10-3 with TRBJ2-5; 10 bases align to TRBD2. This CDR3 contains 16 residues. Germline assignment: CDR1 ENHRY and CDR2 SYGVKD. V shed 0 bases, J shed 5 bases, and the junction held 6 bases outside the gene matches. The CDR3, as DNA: TGTGCCATCAGTGAGTCTGAGCGGGGGGGCCGTGAGACCCAGTACTTC. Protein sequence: CAISESERGGRETQYF.

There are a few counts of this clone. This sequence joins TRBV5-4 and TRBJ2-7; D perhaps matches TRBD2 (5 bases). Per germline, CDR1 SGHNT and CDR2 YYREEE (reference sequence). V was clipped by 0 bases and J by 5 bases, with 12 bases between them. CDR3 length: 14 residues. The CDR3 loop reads CASSLARRGDEQYF. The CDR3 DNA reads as TGTGCCAGCAGCTTGGCCAGACGGGGAGACGAGCAGTACTTC.

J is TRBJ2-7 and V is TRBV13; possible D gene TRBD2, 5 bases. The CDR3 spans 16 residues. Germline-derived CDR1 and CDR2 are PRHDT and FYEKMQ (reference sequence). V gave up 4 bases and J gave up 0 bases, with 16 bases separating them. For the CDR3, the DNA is TGTGCCAGCAGCTCCGTAGGACGGAGGAGCTCCTACGAGCAGTACTTC. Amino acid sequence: CASSSVGRRSSYEQYF.

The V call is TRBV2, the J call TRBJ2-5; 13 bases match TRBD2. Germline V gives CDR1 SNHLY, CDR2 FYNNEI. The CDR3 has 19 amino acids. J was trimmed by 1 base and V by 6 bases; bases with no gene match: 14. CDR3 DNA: TGTGCCAGCAGGGCAGACGGACTAGCGGGGGACCGGATCCAAGAGACCCAGTACTTC. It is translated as CASRADGLAGDRIQETQYF.

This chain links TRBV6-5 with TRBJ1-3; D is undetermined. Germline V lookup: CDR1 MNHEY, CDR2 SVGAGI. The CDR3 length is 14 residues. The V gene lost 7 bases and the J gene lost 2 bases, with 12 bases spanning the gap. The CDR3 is CASKRVEAGNTIYF. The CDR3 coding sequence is TGTGCCAGCAAAAGGGTGGAGGCTGGAAACACCATATATTTT.

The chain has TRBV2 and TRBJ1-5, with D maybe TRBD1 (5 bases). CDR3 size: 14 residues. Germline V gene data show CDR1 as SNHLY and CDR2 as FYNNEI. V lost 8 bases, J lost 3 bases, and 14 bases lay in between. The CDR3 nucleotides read TGTGCCAGCGAAGCTCAGGGTTCCAATCAGCCCCAGCATTTT. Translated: CASEAQGSNQPQHF.

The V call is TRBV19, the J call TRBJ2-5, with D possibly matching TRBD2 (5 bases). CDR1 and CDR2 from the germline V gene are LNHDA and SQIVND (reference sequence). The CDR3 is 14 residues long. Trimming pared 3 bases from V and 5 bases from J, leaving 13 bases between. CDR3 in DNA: TGTGCCAGTAGTATGTACGGCGGGTGGGAGACCCAGTACTTC. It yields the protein CASSMYGGWETQYF.

The CDR3 region has the DNA TGTGCCAGCAGCATAGTCGGACAGGGGCGTCCTGAAGCTTTCTTT. Translating it yields CASSIVGQGRPEAFF. The rearrangement joins TRBV7-9 to TRBJ1-1; 9 nucleotides agree with TRBD1. The CDR3 is 15 amino acids. V lost 5 bases to trimming and J lost 6 bases; unmatched junction nucleotides: 10. Germline V gene data show CDR1 as SEHNR and CDR2 as FQNEAQ (reference sequence).

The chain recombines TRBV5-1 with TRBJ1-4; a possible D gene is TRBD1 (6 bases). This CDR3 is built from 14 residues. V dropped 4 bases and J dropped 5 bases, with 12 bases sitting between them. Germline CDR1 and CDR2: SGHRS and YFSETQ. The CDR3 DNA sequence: TGCGCCAGCAGCGAGGCCAGGGGAAATGAAAAACTGTTTTTT. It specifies CASSEARGNEKLFF. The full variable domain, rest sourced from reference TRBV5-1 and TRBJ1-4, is KAGVTQTPRYLIKTRGQQVTLSCSPISGHRSVSWYQQTPGQGLQFLFEYFSETQRNKGNFPGRFSGRQFSNSRSEMNVSTLELGDSALYLCASSEARGNEKLFFGSGTQLSVL.

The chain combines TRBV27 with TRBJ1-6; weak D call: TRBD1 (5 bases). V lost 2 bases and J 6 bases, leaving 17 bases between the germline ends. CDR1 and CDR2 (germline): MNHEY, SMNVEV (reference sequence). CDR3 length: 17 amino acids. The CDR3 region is CASSLLFGQGLNSPLHF. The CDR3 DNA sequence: TGTGCCAGCAGTTTACTTTTTGGGCAGGGTCTTAATTCACCCCTCCACTTT.

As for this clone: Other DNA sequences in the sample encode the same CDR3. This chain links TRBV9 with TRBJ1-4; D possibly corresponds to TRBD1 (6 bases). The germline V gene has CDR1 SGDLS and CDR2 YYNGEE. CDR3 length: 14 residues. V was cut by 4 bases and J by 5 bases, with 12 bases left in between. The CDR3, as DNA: TGTGCCAGCAGCCCAGGACAGAGCAATGAAAAACTGTTTTTT. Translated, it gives CASSPGQSNEKLFF.

DNA of the CDR3: TGTGCCAGCAGCAAAAATCGGACAGGGCCCTACGAGCAGTACTTC. This translates into CASSKNRTGPYEQYF. This chain connects TRBV21-1 to TRBJ2-7; the table calls TRBD1, which could not be checked here. TRBV21-1 is labeled a pseudogene. The CDR3 covers 15 residues.

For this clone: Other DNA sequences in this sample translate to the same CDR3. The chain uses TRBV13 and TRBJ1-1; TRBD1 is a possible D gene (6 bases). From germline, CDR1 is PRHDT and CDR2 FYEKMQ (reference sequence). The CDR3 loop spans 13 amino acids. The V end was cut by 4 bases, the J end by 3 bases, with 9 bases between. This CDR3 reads CASSSDRYTEAFF. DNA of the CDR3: TGTGCCAGCAGCTCCGACAGGTACACTGAAGCTTTCTTT. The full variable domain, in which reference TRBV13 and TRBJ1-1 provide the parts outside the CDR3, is AAGVIQSPRHLIKEKRETATLKCYPIPRHDTVYWYQQGPGQDPQFLISFYEKMQSDKGSIPDRFSAQQFSDYHSELNMSSLELGDSALYFCASSSDRYTEAFFGQGTRLTVV.

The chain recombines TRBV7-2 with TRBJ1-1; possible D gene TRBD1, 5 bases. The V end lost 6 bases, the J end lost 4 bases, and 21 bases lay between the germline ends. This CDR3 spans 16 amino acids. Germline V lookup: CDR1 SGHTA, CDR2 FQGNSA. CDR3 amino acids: CASRPPLPQGGTEAFF. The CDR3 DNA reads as TGTGCCAGCAGACCCCCGTTGCCCCAGGGAGGCACTGAAGCTTTCTTT.

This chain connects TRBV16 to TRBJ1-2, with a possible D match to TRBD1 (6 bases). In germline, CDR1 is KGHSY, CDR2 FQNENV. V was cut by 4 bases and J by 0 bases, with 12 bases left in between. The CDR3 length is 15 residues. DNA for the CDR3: TGTGCCAGCAGCCCCGAGGACAGATCTAACTATGGCTACACCTTC. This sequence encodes CASSPEDRSNYGYTF. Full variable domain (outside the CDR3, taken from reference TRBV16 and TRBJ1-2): GEEVAQTPKHLVRGEGQKAKLYCAPIKGHSYVFWYQQVLKNEFKFLISFQNENVFDETGMPKERFSAKCLPNSPCSLEIQATKLEDSAVYFCASSPEDRSNYGYTFGSGTRLTVV.

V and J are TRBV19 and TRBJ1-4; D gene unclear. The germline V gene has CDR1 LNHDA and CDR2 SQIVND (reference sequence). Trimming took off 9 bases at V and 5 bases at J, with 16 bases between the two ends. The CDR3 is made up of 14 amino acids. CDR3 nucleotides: TGTGCCAGCCGGGGATGGCCAGAGAATGAAAAACTGTTTTTT. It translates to CASRGWPENEKLFF.